This record covers a single TCR beta chain. Its target is unknown. The CDR3 is 15 residues long. The V and J ends lost 4 bases and 2 bases, in that order; junction bases with no gene match: 4. The germline V gene encodes CDR1 MNHEY and CDR2 SVGAGI. A universal primer binding site was introduced by template switching. The final cDNA contained unique molecular identifiers. TCRdb reprocessed the 5' RACE reads with MiXCR, giving one entry per CDR3 protein. The sample gives 420,000 or so distinct CDR3 sequences, less than 20% of which show up once; approximately 12% is in the top ten. This entry is derived from a study of identical twins. Whole-study findings and limits: Twins' surplus sharing was weaker for beta out-of-frame sequences. Conclusions relied on cross-sectional statistical analysis, not following the same donors.

Healthy Caucasians supplied all donations. This receptor was identified in a middle-aged man in good health. The chain has TRBV6-5 and TRBJ2-7, with 11 bases identical to TRBD1. Sample: naive T cells sorted from blood. The CDR3 loop reads CASSFRDRGAYEQYF. CDR3 nucleotides: TGTGCCAGCAGTTTCCGGGACAGGGGGGCCTACGAGCAGTACTTC.